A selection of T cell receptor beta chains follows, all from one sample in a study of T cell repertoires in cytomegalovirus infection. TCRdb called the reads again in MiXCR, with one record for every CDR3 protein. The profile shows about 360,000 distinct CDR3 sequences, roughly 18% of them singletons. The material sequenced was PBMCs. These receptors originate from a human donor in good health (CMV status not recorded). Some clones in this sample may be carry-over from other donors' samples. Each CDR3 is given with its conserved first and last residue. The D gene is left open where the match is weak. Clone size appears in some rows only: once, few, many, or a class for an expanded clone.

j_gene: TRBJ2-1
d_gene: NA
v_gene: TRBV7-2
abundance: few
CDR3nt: TGTGCCAGCAGCTCGCCCAGCGTGGGACTGACCTCTCCTTACAATGAGCAGTTCTTC
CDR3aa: CASSSPSVGLTSPYNEQFF

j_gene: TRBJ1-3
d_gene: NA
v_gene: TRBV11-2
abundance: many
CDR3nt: TGTGCCAGCAGCTCCGACAGCTCTGGAAACACCATATATTTT
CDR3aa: CASSSDSSGNTIYF

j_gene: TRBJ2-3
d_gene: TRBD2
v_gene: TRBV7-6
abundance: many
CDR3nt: TGTGCCAGCAGCTTGCTCGGACCTAGCGGGAGAGGAGATACGCAGTATTTT
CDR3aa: CASSLLGPSGRGDTQYF

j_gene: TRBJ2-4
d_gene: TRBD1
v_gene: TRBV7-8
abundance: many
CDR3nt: TGTGCCAGCAGCCCCCGACGGACAGGTGGCAAAAACATTCAGTACTTC
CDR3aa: CASSPRRTGGKNIQYF

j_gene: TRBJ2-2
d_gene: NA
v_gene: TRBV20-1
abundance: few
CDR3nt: TGCAGTGTGGTCCGCACCGGGGAGCTGTTTTTT
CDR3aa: CSVVRTGELFF

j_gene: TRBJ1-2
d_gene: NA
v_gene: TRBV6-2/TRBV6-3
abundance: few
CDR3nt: TGTGCCAGCCGGTCGGACAGCTATGGCTACACCTTC
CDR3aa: CASRSDSYGYTF

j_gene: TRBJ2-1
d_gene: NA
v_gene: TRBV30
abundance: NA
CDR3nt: TGTGCCTGGAGTAACATCCTAGGGGATGAGCAGTTCTTC
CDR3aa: CAWSNILGDEQFF

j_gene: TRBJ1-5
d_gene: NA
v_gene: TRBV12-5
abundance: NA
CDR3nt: TGTGCTAGCTACCGGGCAGCCAGGCAGAATCAGCCCCAGCATTTT
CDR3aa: CASYRAARQNQPQHF

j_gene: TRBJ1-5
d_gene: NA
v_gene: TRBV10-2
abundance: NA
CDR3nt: TGCGCCAGCACCACAGGACCCAATCAGCCCCAGCATTTT
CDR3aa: CASTTGPNQPQHF

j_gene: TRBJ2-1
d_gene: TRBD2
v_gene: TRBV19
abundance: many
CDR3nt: TGTGCCACGACTAGGACTAGCGGGGGGTACAATGAGCAGTTCTTC
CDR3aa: CATTRTSGGYNEQFF

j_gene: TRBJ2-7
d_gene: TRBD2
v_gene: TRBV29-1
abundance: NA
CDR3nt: TGCAGCGCCTCCGGGACTAGCGGGAGGTCCCTAGCCGAGCAGTACTTC
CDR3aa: CSASGTSGRSLAEQYF

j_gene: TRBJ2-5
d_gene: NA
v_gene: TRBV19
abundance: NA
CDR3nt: TGTGCCAGTAGTACGACGGAGAGAGAGACCCAGTACTTC
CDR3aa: CASSTTERETQYF

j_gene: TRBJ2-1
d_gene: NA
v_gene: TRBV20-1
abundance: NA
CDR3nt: TGCAGTGCCATGAGTGAATTCTCCTACAATGAGCAGTTCTTC
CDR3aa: CSAMSEFSYNEQFF

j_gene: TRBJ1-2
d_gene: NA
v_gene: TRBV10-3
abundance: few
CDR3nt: TGTGCCATCAGAGGACAGCCCGATGTTGGGGACACCTTC
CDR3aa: CAIRGQPDVGDTF

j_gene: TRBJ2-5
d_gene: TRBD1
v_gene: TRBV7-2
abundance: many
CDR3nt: TGTGCCAGCAGCTTCCAGACAGGGGAACAAGAGACCCAGTACTTC
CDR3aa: CASSFQTGEQETQYF

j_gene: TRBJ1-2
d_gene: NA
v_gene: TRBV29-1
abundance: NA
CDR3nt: TGCAGCTCCCGGGAGGCTAACTATGGCTACACCTTC
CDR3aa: CSSREANYGYTF

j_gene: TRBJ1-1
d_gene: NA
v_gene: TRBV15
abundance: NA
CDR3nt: TGTGCCACCAGCAGACAAGTCATGAACACTGAAGCTTTCTTT
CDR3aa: CATSRQVMNTEAFF

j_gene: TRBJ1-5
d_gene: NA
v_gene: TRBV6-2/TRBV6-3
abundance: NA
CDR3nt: TGTGCCAGCAGTATTCACGACAGTCATTATAGCAATCAGCCCCAGCATTTT
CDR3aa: CASSIHDSHYSNQPQHF

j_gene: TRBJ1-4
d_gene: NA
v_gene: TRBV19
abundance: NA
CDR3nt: TGTGCCAGTAAGCGTGGGGACACCTCTAATGAAAAACTGTTTTTT
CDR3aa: CASKRGDTSNEKLFF

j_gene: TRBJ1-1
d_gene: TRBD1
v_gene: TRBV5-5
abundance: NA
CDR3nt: TGTGCCAGCAGCATGGACAGGGAAAAAGCTTTCTTT
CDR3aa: CASSMDREKAFF

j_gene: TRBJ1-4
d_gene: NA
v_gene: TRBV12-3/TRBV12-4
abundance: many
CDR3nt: TGTGCCAGCAGTCGAACAGGGACTGAAAAACTGTTTTTT
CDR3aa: CASSRTGTEKLFF

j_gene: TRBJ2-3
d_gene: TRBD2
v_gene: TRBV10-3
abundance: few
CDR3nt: TGTGCCATCAGTGAGTCAGTAACTAGCGGCACAGATACGCAGTATTTT
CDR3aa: CAISESVTSGTDTQYF

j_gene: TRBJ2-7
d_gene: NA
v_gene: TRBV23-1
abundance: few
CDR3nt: TGCGCCAGCTCACCGAGGGATCCGTACGAGCAGTACTTC
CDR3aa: CASSPRDPYEQYF

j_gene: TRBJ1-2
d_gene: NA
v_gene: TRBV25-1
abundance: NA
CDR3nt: TGTGCCAGCGGCTCAGCTAACTATGGCTACACCTTC
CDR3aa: CASGSANYGYTF

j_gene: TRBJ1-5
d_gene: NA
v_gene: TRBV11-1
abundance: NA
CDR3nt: TGTGCCAGCAGCCACCAAGTTAGGAGAGATAGCAATCCGCCCCAGCATTTT
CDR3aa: CASSHQVRRDSNPPQHF

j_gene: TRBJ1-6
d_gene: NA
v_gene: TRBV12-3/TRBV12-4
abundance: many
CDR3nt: TGTGCCAGCAGTTTAGACCCGGCCTCACCCCTCCACTTT
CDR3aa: CASSLDPASPLHF

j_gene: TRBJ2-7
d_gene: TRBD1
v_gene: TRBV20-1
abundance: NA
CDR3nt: TGCAGTGCTAGGTTTACAGGGGTCTCCTACGAGCAGTACTTC
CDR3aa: CSARFTGVSYEQYF

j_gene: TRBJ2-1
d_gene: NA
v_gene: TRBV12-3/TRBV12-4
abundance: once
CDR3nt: TGTGCCAGCAGTTCCGGGCAGAGTCAGTTCTTC
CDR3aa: CASSSGQSQFF

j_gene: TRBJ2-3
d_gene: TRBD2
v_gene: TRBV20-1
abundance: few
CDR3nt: TGCAGTGCCCTAGCGGGGAGAACCACAGATACGCAGTATTTT
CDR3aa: CSALAGRTTDTQYF

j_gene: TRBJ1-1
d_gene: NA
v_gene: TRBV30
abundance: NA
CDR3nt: TGTGCCTGGAGTACCCGGGCTTTAAGAGCTTTCTTT
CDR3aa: CAWSTRALRAFF

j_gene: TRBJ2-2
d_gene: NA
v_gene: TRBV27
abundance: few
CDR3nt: TGTGCCAGCAGTCCCCCGGGCACCGGGGAGCTGTTTTTT
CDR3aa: CASSPPGTGELFF

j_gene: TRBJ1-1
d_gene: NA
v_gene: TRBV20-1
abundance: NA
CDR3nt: TGCAGTGCTAGAGATCGAGTGGCAGGGGTTACTGAAGCTTTCTTT
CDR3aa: CSARDRVAGVTEAFF

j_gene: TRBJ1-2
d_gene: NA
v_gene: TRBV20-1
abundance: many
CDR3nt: TGCAGTGCTAGAGACCTCAGGACCTGGGATGGCTACACCTTC
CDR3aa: CSARDLRTWDGYTF